What follows is one T cell receptor (beta chain) and its context. Its specificity is unknown. The sample is drawn from a study of vaccination and CD4 T cells after COVID-19. Cultured CD4+ T cell DNA underwent sequencing with the Oncomine TCR Beta short-read assay. Each CDR3 protein gets one entry after TCRdb re-called the PCR reads with MiXCR. The table records 10,000 to 15,000 distinct CDR3 sequences, 55% to 65% of them present only once. As for treatment: roughly 10-day PBMC culture with coronavirus spike peptide pools or control peptides (ViraFEST assay). CDR3 length: 13 residues. V was cut by 8 bases and J by 3 bases, with 10 bases left in between. Germline assignment: CDR1 MNHNS and CDR2 SASEGT.

The receptor was derived from a human donor who had recovered from COVID-19. This rearrangement joins TRBV6-1 to TRBJ2-2; D is perhaps TRBD2 (6 bases). Source material: CD4+ T cells from blood, cultured in vitro. The CDR3 region has the DNA TGTGCCAGCCGTGCGGGGTACACCGGGGAGCTGTTTTTT. It yields the protein CASRAGYTGELFF.